Each of the 7 T cell receptor beta chains below was sequenced from the same sample in a study of CD8 T cells in ankylosing spondylitis (dated by TCRdb to 2016 to 2017). Paper-wide results and their limitations: Blood from ankylosing spondylitis patients appeared to be characterized by a TCR beta motif composed of several highly homologous amino acid variants.

To prepare the library, 5' RACE was applied. Sequencing used an Illumina HiSeq 2500. TCRdb trimmed public reads at Q25 via fastp, called clones via MiXCR and kept in-frame beta chains. Each entry merges the rows of one CDR3 protein and shows their most common DNA and genes. For this sample the table gives approximately 400,000 distinct CDR3 sequences, of which over 15% were detected only once. The top ten hold 0.95% to 1.1% of the sample. The antigens these receptors bind are not known. Input material: blood, either unsorted or a sorted T cell fraction (not recorded which). All receptors come from a male donor with ankylosing spondylitis.

This clonotype has a handful of counts. The chain has TRBV11-2 and TRBJ1-1; D gene unclear. This CDR3 region has 15 residues. From germline, CDR1 is SGHAT and CDR2 FQNNGV. Trimming removed 2 bases at V and 0 bases at J, with 10 bases between. The DNA for the CDR3 is TGTGCCAGCAGCTTACTGCAGGTGTTGAACACTGAAGCTTTCTTT. This codes for CASSLLQVLNTEAFF.

In its sample, this clonotype was seen a few times. V usage is TRBV15 and J usage is TRBJ1-1, with D possibly matching TRBD1 (5 bases). This CDR3 is built from 15 residues. The germline gives CDR1 LNHNV, CDR2 YYDKDF (reference sequence). The V and J ends lost 0 bases and 6 bases respectively, with 14 bases between them. CDR3 DNA: TGTGCCACCAGCAGAGATTCGTCAGGGTATGCTGAAGCTTTCTTT. Its protein is CATSRDSSGYAEAFF.

This clonotype was seen only a few times. The CDR3 coding sequence is TGTGCCAGCAACCTCCAAGGGACAGGGAAAAGCGGGGAGCTGTTTTTT. This encodes CASNLQGTGKSGELFF. V is TRBV5-5 and J is TRBJ2-2; TRBD1 agrees at 9 bases. The CDR3 is 16 residues long. V shed 6 bases and J 7 bases; nucleotides not matched to a gene: 13. Germline CDR1 reads SGHKS; CDR2 reads YYEKEE (reference sequence).

V usage is TRBV12-3 or TRBV12-4 and J usage is TRBJ2-7; D unresolved. V lost 5 bases and J 5 bases, leaving 22 bases between the germline ends. The CDR3 totals 16 residues. CDR3 residues: CASSPTLGPKGHEQYF. The CDR3 region has the DNA TGTGCCAGCAGTCCTACACTCGGGCCAAAGGGCCACGAGCAGTACTTC.

The CDR3 reads CSASGDIQGRAYSPLHF. CDR3 coding DNA: TGCAGTGCTAGTGGCGATATACAGGGTCGGGCGTATTCACCCCTCCACTTT. The V gene is TRBV20-1, the J gene TRBJ1-6; tentatively, D is TRBD1 (6 bases). The V gene lost 3 bases and the J gene lost 8 bases, with 23 bases spanning the gap. CDR3 size: 17 residues. Germline CDR1 is DFQATT and CDR2 is SNEGSKA (reference sequence).

This chain uses TRBV27 with TRBJ1-6; D not certain. This CDR3 spans 14 amino acids. CDR1 and CDR2 from the germline V gene are MNHEY and SMNVEV (reference sequence). The V end was cut by 6 bases, the J end by 7 bases, with 13 bases between. The CDR3 nucleotides read TGTGCCAGCAGAATGGCAGGTCTCAATTCACCCCTCCACTTT. It translates to CASRMAGLNSPLHF.

This clonotype was detected many times. The V gene is TRBV6-1, the J gene TRBJ2-3; D is possibly TRBD1 or TRBD2 (5 bases each). The CDR3 length is 17 residues. The V gene's germline CDR1 is MNHNS and CDR2 SASEGT. The V end lost 6 bases, the J end lost 1 base, and 20 bases lay between the germline ends. CDR3 residues: CASSSPASGTRTDTQYF. CDR3 nucleotides: TGTGCCAGCAGCTCCCCTGCGTCCGGGACCCGCACAGATACGCAGTATTTT.